This T cell receptor beta chain was profiled in a study of blood T cell repertoires in COVID-19. In the study overall: The study drew acute and convalescent COVID-19 samples from the United States, Italy and Spain. From T cells, B-cell-depleted T cells, or PBMCs came the material, which was cDNA or gDNA.

The CDR3 spans 12 residues. From germline, CDR1 is SQVTM and CDR2 ANQGSEA. Original data processing: Estimates of nucleated cell counts were drawn from the amplification of reference gene primers. The assay was immunoSEQ multiplex PCR, and TCRdb's table has in-frame clones only and misses some. V and J calls and clone size are copied from that table; D and trimming were computed from the DNA. The repertoire holds roughly 120,000 clones, with about 85% as singletons. The chain links TRBV29-1 to TRBJ1-1; D is perhaps TRBD1 (5 bases). The sequence came from an older man with acute or convalescent COVID-19. The material sequenced was peripheral blood. The chain's CDR3 is CSGAYLNTEAFF. CDR3 sequence (DNA): TGCAGTGGGGCCTATTTGAACACTGAAGCTTTCTTT.